This T cell receptor beta chain was retrieved from a study of blood T cell repertoires in COVID-19. Study summary: COVID-19 samples, acute and convalescent, were from the United States, Italy and Spain. In each case, the material was cDNA or gDNA derived from T cells, B-cell-depleted T cells, or PBMCs.

Germline V CDR1 and CDR2: GTSNPN, SVGIG (reference sequence). V shed 3 bases and J shed 4 bases, with 15 bases lying between them. The CDR3 extends over 14 amino acids. Authors' methods: Reference gene primer amplification gave nucleated cell count estimates. The protocol was immunoSEQ multiplex PCR, while the TCRdb copy is restricted to in-frame clones and leaves out a portion. That table supplies the V and J calls and clone size; D and trimming were determined from the DNA. The repertoire holds approximately 59,000 clones, with 80% to 90% as singletons. The specimen was peripheral blood. The rearrangement uses TRBV30 and TRBJ2-5, with D maybe TRBD1 (5 bases). The origin of this receptor is a human donor in a cohort sampled during active COVID-19. The chain's CDR3 is CAWSDTGPAETQYF. The CDR3 DNA is TGTGCCTGGAGCGATACAGGACCTGCAGAGACCCAGTACTTC.